This T cell receptor (beta chain) emerged from a study of blood T cell repertoires in COVID-19. Profiled with immunoSEQ multiplex PCR; TCRdb holds only in-frame clones, not every one. The sample comprises 90,000 to 120,000 clones, 80% to 95% of which are singletons, and more than 0.9% rests with the top ten. Points on this clone: Other DNA sequences in the same sample also yield this CDR3.

Trimming stripped 5 bases from V and 4 bases from J, with 8 bases between. The V gene's germline CDR1 is SEHNR and CDR2 FQNEAQ (reference sequence). The CDR3 runs 12 residues. This receptor was obtained from a woman aged 30 to 39 with acute or convalescent COVID-19. Sequencing was performed on peripheral blood. V gene TRBV7-9 combines with J gene TRBJ1-2; D is possibly TRBD1 (5 bases). The CDR3 spells CASSPGGYGYTF. The CDR3 bases are TGTGCCAGCAGCCCCGGGGGCTATGGCTACACCTTC.